The 31 T cell receptor beta chains reported below all come from one sample, sequenced in a study of blood T cells in healthy people across ages. PCR was performed a second time for about 6 to 12 cycles using a sample-barcoded 5' primer and a J-beta primer mix. Using its own MiXCR run on the 5' RACE reads, TCRdb lists one record per CDR3 protein. This repertoire shows 1.5 million to 2 million distinct CDR3 sequences, roughly 30% found once; its top ten account for more than 6%. The sample comprised blood. The receptors were gathered from a woman under 40 in good health.

This clonotype was seen more than once but under ten times. The chain carries TRBV19 and TRBJ1-5; TRBD1 aligns across 7 bases. V lost 10 bases to trimming and J lost 0 bases; unmatched junction nucleotides: 6. CDR1 is LNHDA, CDR2 SQIVND, per germline (reference sequence). CDR3 length equals 14 residues. The CDR3 DNA follows: TGTGCCACACACAGGGGTTATAGCAATCAGCCCCAGCATTTT. Translating gives CATHRGYSNQPQHF.

The J gene is TRBJ2-1, the V gene TRBV6-6, with a tentative D call TRBD2 (5 bases). CDR3 length equals 14 residues. Trimming shortened V by 5 bases and J by 6 bases, and 14 bases separated the two germline ends. Germline CDR1 reads MNHNY; CDR2 reads SVGAGI (reference sequence). For the CDR3, the DNA is TGTGCCAGCAGTGCATCCCGGGATTCCAATGAGCAGTTCTTC. Translation: CASSASRDSNEQFF.

This rearrangement joins TRBV28 to TRBJ2-7; D possibly matches TRBD1 or TRBD2 (5 bases each). The DNA matches TRBJ2-5 better at its end, which makes the J call doubtful. Germline V gene data show CDR1 as MDHEN and CDR2 as SYDVKM. This CDR3 is built from 16 residues. The CDR3 sequence: CASSEPSGQGWETQYF. The CDR3 DNA follows: TGTGCCAGCAGTGAACCCTCGGGGCAGGGCTGGGAGACCCAGTACTTC.

The gene calls are TRBV7-2 and TRBJ2-1, with TRBD1 matching 7 bases. The V gene's germline CDR1 is SGHTA and CDR2 FQGNSA. The CDR3 covers 14 residues. Trimming took 5 bases from V and 7 from J; bases not matched to a gene: 8. The CDR3, as DNA: TGTGCCAGCAGCCAGGGACAGACACTTAATGAGCAGTTCTTC. Amino acid sequence: CASSQGQTLNEQFF.

V is TRBV5-1 and J is TRBJ2-1, with D possibly TRBD1 on 6 matching bases. Germline V gives CDR1 SGHRS, CDR2 YFSETQ. Trimming took off 5 bases at V and 2 bases at J, with 11 bases between the two ends. The CDR3 loop spans 14 amino acids. CDR3: CASRWDTTYNEQFF. The CDR3 nucleotides read TGCGCCAGCAGGTGGGACACAACCTACAATGAGCAGTTCTTC.

The chain joins TRBV28 to TRBJ2-1; weak D call: TRBD1 (5 bases). Near its end, the DNA agrees better with TRBJ2-7, so the J call may be wrong. The CDR3 spans 17 residues. Germline assignment: CDR1 MDHEN and CDR2 SYDVKM. CDR3 sequence: CASSGPGYRSSYNEQYF. The DNA of the CDR3 is TGTGCCAGCAGCGGACCAGGGTACAGGAGCTCCTACAATGAGCAGTACTTC.

The gene calls are TRBV18 and TRBJ2-7; the D is unclear. Germline CDR1 KGHSH, CDR2 LQKENI. The CDR3 contains 15 residues. Trimming took off 6 bases at V and 5 bases at J, with 20 bases between the two ends. CDR3 region: CASSPRAAYPHEQYF. CDR3 coding DNA: TGTGCCAGCTCCCCCCGCGCAGCCTACCCCCACGAGCAGTACTTC.

The table lists this clonotype with a count of one. V gene TRBV4-1 combines with J gene TRBJ2-1; 8 positions agree with TRBD1. CDR1 is MGHRA, CDR2 YSYEKL, per germline. V lost 6 bases, J lost 6 bases, and 13 bases stayed unmatched. The CDR3 extends over 16 amino acids. CDR3 amino acids: CASRLHSGQGFNEQFF. CDR3 DNA: TGCGCCAGCAGGCTACATTCAGGACAGGGTTTCAATGAGCAGTTCTTC.

This chain links TRBV7-2 with TRBJ1-4; no definite D call. Trimming pared 3 bases from V and 8 bases from J, leaving 13 bases between. Germline values: CDR1 SGHTA, CDR2 FQGNSA. CDR3 length: 14 amino acids. CDR3 sequence: CASSFLTVGEKLFF. The DNA of the CDR3 is TGTGCCAGCAGCTTCCTAACGGTGGGGGAAAAACTGTTTTTT.

The V gene is TRBV10-3, the J gene TRBJ1-6, with D maybe TRBD1 (6 bases). V was cut by 4 bases and J by 6 bases, with 7 bases left in between. The CDR3 loop spans 13 amino acids. In germline, CDR1 is ENHRY, CDR2 SYGVKD. The CDR3 reads CAISGTVNSPLHF. The DNA of the CDR3 is TGTGCCATCAGTGGGACAGTTAATTCACCCCTCCACTTT.

This clonotype was picked up a small number of times. The rearrangement links TRBV7-2 to TRBJ2-7; 8 bases align to TRBD2. V lost 4 bases, J lost 3 bases, and 11 bases stayed unmatched. Germline CDR1 is SGHTA and CDR2 is FQGNSA. The CDR3 is 16 residues long. This CDR3 is CASSSHTGTSNYEQYF. In DNA form, the CDR3 reads TGTGCCAGCAGCTCCCACACCGGGACTAGTAACTACGAGCAGTACTTC. The complete variable domain, with remaining parts taken from reference TRBV7-2 and TRBJ2-7, reads GAGVSQSPSNKVTEKGKDVELRCDPISGHTALYWYRQSLGQGLEFLIYFQGNSAPDKSGLPSDRFSAERTGGSVSTLTIQRTQQEDSAVYLCASSSHTGTSNYEQYFGPGTRLTVT.

The sample holds a few counts of this clonotype. The gene calls are TRBV4-1 and TRBJ1-1, with D perhaps matching TRBD1 (5 bases). CDR3 length: 15 amino acids. V lost 2 bases to trimming and J lost 4 bases, with 14 bases between them. Germline CDR1 reads MGHRA; CDR2 reads YSYEKL. CDR3 region: CASSQSGGGGTEAFF. The DNA of the CDR3 is TGCGCCAGCAGCCAATCCGGGGGAGGAGGCACTGAAGCTTTCTTT.

A few counts support this clonotype. J is TRBJ1-2 and V is TRBV30; possible D gene TRBD1, 5 bases. This CDR3 has 12 amino acids. V lost 4 bases and J lost 1, with 7 bases in between. The V gene's germline CDR1 is GTSNPN and CDR2 SVGIG (reference sequence). The chain's CDR3 is CAWTRVNYGYTF. CDR3 bases: TGTGCCTGGACCAGGGTTAACTATGGCTACACCTTC.

The chain uses TRBV10-3 and TRBJ2-7; D unclear. The J call may be in error: the DNA end matches TRBJ2-5 better. The CDR3 consists of 13 residues. Germline V CDR1 and CDR2: ENHRY, SYGVKD. The CDR3 DNA reads as TGTGCCATCAGTGAGTCATCACTCGAGACCCAGTACTTC. This translates into CAISESSLETQYF.

This clonotype was detected ten times or more. The chain is built from TRBV4-3 and TRBJ2-1; 11 nucleotides line up with TRBD2. Germline-derived CDR1 and CDR2 are LGHNA and YSLEER. With V trimmed by 4 bases and J by 0 bases, 8 bases remained unmatched. This CDR3 contains 18 residues. CDR3 coding DNA: TGCGCCAGCAGCCTCGGGACTAGCGGATATAGCTCCTACAATGAGCAGTTCTTC. Amino acids: CASSLGTSGYSSYNEQFF.

This clonotype was picked up many times. The rearrangement joins TRBV18 to TRBJ1-1; D not resolved. The V end lost 8 bases, the J end lost 0 bases, and 10 bases lay between the germline ends. The CDR3 extends over 13 amino acids. CDR1 is KGHSH and CDR2 is LQKENI in the germline V gene. Written as DNA, the CDR3 is TGTGCCAGCAGCTCCGGGGTGAACACTGAAGCTTTCTTT. Residues: CASSSGVNTEAFF.

V and J are TRBV7-6 and TRBJ1-2; D is possibly TRBD1 (6 bases). The V gene lost 7 bases and the J gene lost 7 bases, with 16 bases spanning the gap. The CDR3 is 13 residues long. Germline CDR1 and CDR2: SGHVS and FNYEAQ. CDR3 sequence: CASTSDSVRGYTF. CDR3 nucleotides: TGTGCCAGCACCTCGGACAGCGTACGTGGCTACACCTTC. The whole variable domain, filled in from reference TRBV7-6 and TRBJ1-2, reads GAGVSQSPRYKVTKRGQDVALRCDPISGHVSLYWYRQALGQGPEFLTYFNYEAQQDKSGLPNDRFSAERPEGSISTLTIQRTEQRDSAMYRCASTSDSVRGYTFGSGTRLTVV.

This clonotype was seen many times. DNA for the CDR3: TGCAGCGTTGAACCAGCGGGAGGGCTGGGCGAGCAGTACTTC. Its translation: CSVEPAGGLGEQYF. The rearrangement uses TRBV29-1 and TRBJ2-7; TRBD2 aligns across 10 bases. Trimming cost V 2 bases and J 6 bases; bases outside gene matches: 7. Germline-derived CDR1 and CDR2 are SQVTM and ANQGSEA. The CDR3 is made up of 14 amino acids.

On this clonotype: This may be a read error, as it is one base from a much larger clone. This chain uses TRBV6-6 with TRBJ2-1, with a possible D match to TRBD1 (6 bases). Trimming removed 2 bases from V and 10 bases from J, with 18 bases in between. CDR1 is MNHNY, CDR2 SVGAGI, per germline (reference sequence). CDR3 size: 15 residues. The CDR3 sequence is CASSYGTSIQVEQFF. In DNA form, the CDR3 reads TGTGCCAGCAGTTACGGGACATCCATTCAGGTAGAGCAGTTCTTC.

This chain joins TRBV20-1 and TRBJ2-5; TRBD2 aligns across 8 bases. V shed 6 bases, J shed 5 bases, and the junction held 11 bases outside the gene matches. The CDR3 spans 14 residues. The V gene's germline CDR1 is DFQATT and CDR2 SNEGSKA (reference sequence). The CDR3 loop is CSAADGGAGETQYF. The CDR3 nucleotides are TGCAGTGCAGCTGACGGGGGGGCGGGCGAGACCCAGTACTTC.

This clonotype was seen a few times. This rearrangement joins TRBV6-6 to TRBJ1-1; D not resolved. CDR3 size: 14 residues. Per the germline V gene, CDR1 is MNHNY and CDR2 is SVGAGI (reference sequence). V lost 2 bases and J lost 2, with 9 bases in between. The CDR3: CASSYKHLNTEAFF. The CDR3 region has the DNA TGTGCCAGCAGTTACAAACACTTAAACACTGAAGCTTTCTTT.

This clonotype was detected many times. The junction departs from the called germline gene at one end, perhaps through a read error. The CDR3 bases are TGTGCCAGCAGCCGGCAGCTAGCCTCTGGGGCCAACGTCTTGACTTTC. It is translated as CASSRQLASGANVLTF. This chain uses TRBV3-1 with TRBJ2-6; D could derive from TRBD1 or TRBD2 (5 bases each). CDR3 length: 16 residues. In germline, CDR1 is LGHDT, CDR2 YNNKEL (reference sequence).

The V call is TRBV6-5, the J call TRBJ2-7; the D gene is possibly TRBD2 (5 bases). V was pared by 0 bases and J by 3 bases, with 9 bases between. The length of the CDR3 is 14 residues. Per the germline V gene, CDR1 is MNHEY and CDR2 is SVGAGI. CDR3 in amino acids: CASSYSVRDYEQYF. For the CDR3, the DNA is TGTGCCAGCAGTTACTCTGTTCGGGACTACGAGCAGTACTTC.

The V gene is TRBV20-1, the J gene TRBJ1-2; D call uncertain. V lost 6 bases and J 1 base, leaving 18 bases between the germline ends. CDR3 size: 15 residues. Per the germline V gene, CDR1 is DFQATT and CDR2 is SNEGSKA (reference sequence). CDR3 in DNA: TGCAGTGCCCCCTCGTTGGGTGGATTTAACTATGGCTACACCTTC. Encoded protein: CSAPSLGGFNYGYTF.

This chain joins TRBV12-5 and TRBJ2-5, with TRBD1 as a possible D gene (8 bases). The J call is uncertain, as TRBJ2-7 better fits the DNA end. Germline CDR1 reads LGHNT; CDR2 reads FRNRAP. The CDR3 has 16 residues. CDR3 region: CASGLDDRGGWYEQYF. The CDR3 DNA reads as TGTGCTAGTGGTTTGGATGACAGGGGAGGGTGGTACGAGCAGTACTTC.

Only one count was recorded for this clonotype. A much larger clone is a single base away; this may be a read error. V and J are TRBV2 and TRBJ2-4; D is unresolved. Germline V gives CDR1 SNHLY, CDR2 FYNNEI. The CDR3 length is 12 residues. Trimming shortened V by 4 bases and J by 10 bases, and 11 bases separated the two germline ends. Written as DNA, the CDR3 is TGTGCCAGCAGTGGGAACCACGCTATTCAGTACTTC. It specifies CASSGNHAIQYF.

As concerns this clonotype: A read error is possible here, since a much larger clone lies one base away. V gene TRBV29-1 combines with J gene TRBJ2-1; no firm D call. The V gene's germline CDR1 is SQVTM and CDR2 ANQGSEA. The CDR3 has 13 amino acids. Trimming removed 5 bases from V and 10 bases from J, with 18 bases in between. This chain's CDR3 is CSVTDGVSYEQFF. The CDR3 bases are TGCAGCGTTACGGACGGTGTCTCCTACGAGCAGTTCTTC.

This clonotype was counted many times. The chain recombines TRBV3-1 with TRBJ2-7; D uncertain. V shed 2 bases and J shed 5 bases, with 4 bases lying between them. The CDR3 loop spans 11 amino acids. Germline V gives CDR1 LGHDT, CDR2 YNNKEL (reference sequence). CDR3 residues: CASSQFHEQYF. The CDR3, as DNA: TGTGCCAGCAGCCAATTCCACGAGCAGTACTTC.

This clonotype turned up a few times. This chain joins TRBV20-1 and TRBJ1-3; no firm D call. The CDR3 is 16 amino acids. Germline CDR1 and CDR2: DFQATT and SNEGSKA (reference sequence). V lost 5 bases, J lost 0 bases, and 17 bases lay in between. The CDR3: CSAFTDGRFSGNTIYF. CDR3 coding DNA: TGCAGTGCTTTCACGGACGGCCGTTTCTCTGGAAACACCATATATTTT.

CDR3 amino acids: CASSFMRPSSTDTQYF. For the CDR3, the DNA is TGTGCCAGCAGCTTTATGCGGCCCTCTAGCACAGATACGCAGTATTTT. This chain joins TRBV7-2 and TRBJ2-3; D is undetermined. The V gene's germline CDR1 is SGHTA and CDR2 FQGNSA. CDR3 size: 16 residues. Trimming cost V 3 bases and J 0 bases, with 13 bases left between them.

The chain joins TRBV12-3 or TRBV12-4 to TRBJ2-4; D uncertain. The V gene lost 6 bases and the J gene lost 15 bases, with 12 bases spanning the gap. This CDR3 comprises 10 residues. CDR3 coding DNA: TGTGCCAGCAGCGGATACGAGCGGTACTTC. Its protein is CASSGYERYF.